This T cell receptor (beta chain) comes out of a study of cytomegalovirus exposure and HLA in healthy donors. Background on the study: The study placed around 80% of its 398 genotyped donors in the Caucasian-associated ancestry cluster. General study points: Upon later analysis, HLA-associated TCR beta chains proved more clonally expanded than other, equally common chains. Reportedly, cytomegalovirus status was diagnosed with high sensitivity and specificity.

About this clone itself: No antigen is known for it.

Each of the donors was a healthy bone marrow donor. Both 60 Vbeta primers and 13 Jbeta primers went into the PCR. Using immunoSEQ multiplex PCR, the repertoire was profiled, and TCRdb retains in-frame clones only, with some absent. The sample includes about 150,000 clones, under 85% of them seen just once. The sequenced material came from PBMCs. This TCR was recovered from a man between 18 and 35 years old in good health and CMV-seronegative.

The CDR3 sequence is CASSPQTGGKLSGYTF. CDR3 nucleotides: TGTGCCAGCAGTCCCCAAACAGGGGGTAAATTAAGTGGCTACACCTTC. The V and J genes are TRBV28 and TRBJ1-2; 8 nucleotides agree with TRBD1. Trimming removed 5 bases from V and 7 bases from J; junction bases left unmatched: 15. From germline, CDR1 is MDHEN and CDR2 SYDVKM. This CDR3 region has 16 residues.